A single sample gave rise to the 16 T cell receptor beta chains below, sequenced in a study of blood T cell repertoires in COVID-19. Libraries were prepared by immunoSEQ multiplex PCR; TCRdb keeps only in-frame clonotypes and omits some of them. In the table there are around 97,000 clones, 70% to 85% of which are singletons. The sample comprised peripheral blood. Source of these receptors: a man between 65 and 85 years old with acute or convalescent COVID-19.

The chain has TRBV3-1 (or the pseudogene TRBV3-2) and TRBJ2-1; TRBD1 is a possible D gene (5 bases). This CDR3 has 15 residues. Trimming took off 6 bases at V and 1 base at J, with 13 bases between the two ends. Germline lookup yields CDR1 LGHDT and CDR2 YNNKEL (reference sequence). The CDR3 reads CASSQGAGSYNEQFF. The CDR3 DNA reads as TGTGCCAGCAGTCAGGGCGCAGGATCCTACAATGAGCAGTTCTTC.

There are a few counts of this clone. This chain uses TRBV5-1 with TRBJ2-1; 15 positions match TRBD2. CDR3 length: 18 amino acids. The V gene end was trimmed by 3 bases and the J gene end by 0 bases; junction bases not matched to a gene: 4. Per the germline V gene, CDR1 is SGHRS and CDR2 is YFSETQ. CDR3 nucleotide sequence: TGCGCCAGCAGCTCAGGGACTAGCGGGGGGAACTCCTACAATGAGCAGTTCTTC. Its translation is CASSSGTSGGNSYNEQFF.

This chain joins TRBV5-1 and TRBJ1-4, with 7 bases matching TRBD1. The germline CDR1 and CDR2 sequences are SGHRS and YFSETQ. The V and J ends lost 4 bases and 5 bases, in that order; junction bases with no gene match: 8. The length of the CDR3 is 15 residues. CDR3: CASSPSTGTNEKLFF. The CDR3, as DNA: TGCGCCAGCAGCCCCTCGACAGGGACAAATGAAAAACTGTTTTTT.

This clone was detected once. The chain links TRBV18 to TRBJ2-1, with D possibly matching TRBD1 (6 bases). V lost 2 bases, J lost 5 bases, and 16 bases lay in between. Germline V lookup: CDR1 KGHSH, CDR2 LQKENI. CDR3 length: 16 amino acids. The CDR3 reads CASSPLGKQGHNEQFF. The CDR3, as DNA: TGTGCCAGCTCACCATTGGGGAAACAGGGCCACAATGAGCAGTTCTTC.

The gene calls are TRBV6-6 and TRBJ2-7, with 8 bases identical to TRBD1. The V gene end was trimmed by 5 bases and the J gene end by 6 bases; junction bases not matched to a gene: 9. Germline loops: CDR1 MNHNY, CDR2 SVGAGI (reference sequence). The CDR3 consists of 14 residues. Here the CDR3 reads CASSPGQGLFEQYF. The CDR3 DNA is TGTGCCAGCAGTCCTGGACAGGGTCTGTTCGAGCAGTACTTC.

The V gene is TRBV19, the J gene TRBJ1-4; possibly TRBD1 for D (5 bases). V was trimmed by 5 bases and J by 7 bases, leaving 8 bases between them. The germline V gene encodes CDR1 LNHDA and CDR2 SQIVND (reference sequence). The CDR3 runs to 12 residues. CDR3: CASSVQGEKLFF. As DNA, the CDR3 is TGTGCCAGTAGTGTTCAGGGTGAAAAACTGTTTTTT.

This clone was counted a few times. The chain links TRBV10-2 to TRBJ2-3; D remains ambiguous. This CDR3 is 12 amino acids long. Germline CDR1 is WSHSY and CDR2 is SAAADI. Trimming pared 8 bases from V and 3 bases from J, leaving 9 bases between. The CDR3 spells CASVSGTDTQYF. As DNA, the CDR3 is TGCGCCAGCGTGTCGGGTACAGATACGCAGTATTTT.

V and J are TRBV6-1 and TRBJ1-3; perhaps TRBD1 as D (6 bases). Trimming removed 3 bases from V and 4 bases from J, with 10 bases in between. Germline V gene data show CDR1 as MNHNS and CDR2 as SASEGT. The CDR3 covers 14 residues. The CDR3 region is CASSDPGQGNTIYF. The CDR3 region has the DNA TGTGCCAGCAGTGACCCGGGACAAGGAAACACCATATATTTT.

CDR3 bases: TGCGCCAGCAGCTCTAGCGGGACCTCCTACAATGAGCAGTTCTTC. Encoded protein: CASSSSGTSYNEQFF. J is TRBJ2-1 and V is TRBV5-1; 9 nucleotides agree with TRBD2. Germline V gene sequence: CDR1 SGHRS, CDR2 YFSETQ. This CDR3 contains 15 residues. V was clipped by 3 bases and J by 0 bases; unmatched bases: 1.

V gene TRBV2 combines with J gene TRBJ1-2; weak D call: TRBD1 (6 bases). V lost 7 bases and J lost 8, with 14 bases in between. The germline gives CDR1 SNHLY, CDR2 FYNNEI. This CDR3 has 12 amino acids. CDR3 DNA: TGTGCCAGCAAGGGGGGGGATATAGGCTACACCTTC. Its translation: CASKGGDIGYTF.

There are a few counts of this clone. V and J are TRBV29-1 and TRBJ2-1; D is perhaps TRBD2 (6 bases). Germline V gene data show CDR1 as SQVTM and CDR2 as ANQGSEA. CDR3 length: 14 residues. The V gene lost 8 bases and the J gene lost 6 bases, with 20 bases spanning the gap. CDR3 DNA sequence: TGCAGCATCTCGGGTCAGGGCGGGGTCAATGAGCAGTTCTTC. Protein product: CSISGQGGVNEQFF.

The chain couples TRBV6-6 to TRBJ1-1; maybe TRBD1 (5 bases). This CDR3 comprises 15 residues. Germline CDR1 reads MNHNY; CDR2 reads SVGAGI (reference sequence). V was clipped by 6 bases and J by 0 bases, with 14 bases between them. CDR3 nucleotides: TGTGCCAGCAGGCCACCTACAGGTTTGAACACTGAAGCTTTCTTT. This sequence encodes CASRPPTGLNTEAFF.

The count of this clone is one. The rearrangement links TRBV19 to TRBJ2-1; tentative D call: TRBD1 (7 bases). Looked up from germline, CDR1 is LNHDA and CDR2 is SQIVND (reference sequence). The CDR3 has 20 amino acids. V was clipped by 4 bases and J by 6 bases, with 31 bases between them. Written as DNA, the CDR3 is TGTGCCAGTAGTACGAACGTCCGGGACAGCGATCGGGACTTGGTCAATGAGCAGTTCTTC. As protein: CASSTNVRDSDRDLVNEQFF.

V is TRBV18 and J is TRBJ2-2; 9 bases line up with TRBD2. V lost 0 bases and J lost 1; bases outside the gene matches: 0. CDR3 length: 16 amino acids. Germline CDR1 reads KGHSH; CDR2 reads LQKENI. CDR3 bases: TGTGCCAGCTCACCACCGACTAGCGGGAACACCGGGGAGCTGTTTTTT. Translating gives CASSPPTSGNTGELFF.

This clone has a single count. V gene TRBV11-2 combines with J gene TRBJ2-3, with 7 bases lining up with TRBD1. This CDR3 has 14 amino acids. Germline V gives CDR1 SGHAT, CDR2 FQNNGV. The junction had 6 bases not matched to a gene; V was cut back by 3 bases and J by 6 bases. The CDR3 nucleotides read TGTGCCAGCAGCTTCGGGCAGGGGGTCGATACGCAGTATTTT. Residues: CASSFGQGVDTQYF. Together with reference TRBV11-2 and TRBJ2-3, the CDR3 gives the full variable domain: EAGVAQSPRYKIIEKRQSVAFWCNPISGHATLYWYQQILGQGPKLLIQFQNNGVVDDSQLPKDRFSAERLKGVDSTLKIQPAKLEDSAVYLCASSFGQGVDTQYFGPGTRLTVL.

The V call is TRBV19, the J call TRBJ1-5; D not certain. Trimming removed 2 bases from V and 3 bases from J, with 11 bases in between. The CDR3 covers 15 residues. CDR1 LNHDA and CDR2 SQIVND come from the germline V gene (reference sequence). The DNA for the CDR3 is TGTGCCAGTAGTATACCTCAGGTATTCAATCAGCCCCAGCATTTT. Its protein is CASSIPQVFNQPQHF. Full variable domain (missing parts from reference TRBV19 and TRBJ1-5): DGGITQSPKYLFRKEGQNVTLSCEQNLNHDAMYWYRQDPGQGLRLIYYSQIVNDFQKGDIAEGYSVSREKKESFPLTVTSAQKNPTAFYLCASSIPQVFNQPQHFGDGTRLSIL.